This entry lists 17 T cell receptor beta chains sequenced from one sample in a study of cytomegalovirus exposure and HLA in healthy donors. PCR primers comprised 60 Vbeta and 13 Jbeta primers. The data were produced by immunoSEQ multiplex PCR, yet TCRdb's version contains in-frame clones alone and is incomplete. This table lists 74,000 or so clones. Sequencing was performed on PBMCs. Source of these receptors: a woman aged 60-75 years in good health and CMV-seronegative.

The J gene is TRBJ2-5, the V gene TRBV7-9; D perhaps matches TRBD1 (6 bases). The CDR3 extends over 14 amino acids. V lost 6 bases and J lost 3, with 14 bases in between. Germline values: CDR1 SEHNR, CDR2 FQNEAQ (reference sequence). This chain's CDR3 is CASSLRTVEETQYF. As DNA, the CDR3 is TGTGCCAGCAGTCTCAGGACAGTGGAAGAGACCCAGTACTTC.

This chain joins TRBV11-3 and TRBJ1-1, with 10 bases identical to TRBD1. J was trimmed by 4 bases and V by 1 base; bases with no gene match: 6. The CDR3 totals 16 residues. Per germline, CDR1 SGHNT and CDR2 YENEEA. CDR3 sequence (DNA): TGTGCCAGCAGCTTAGGAGACAGGGGGCTCGGCACTGAAGCTTTCTTT. Amino acids: CASSLGDRGLGTEAFF.

The chain carries TRBV11-2 and TRBJ2-1, with 9 bases that match TRBD2. V trimming: 1 base; J trimming: 1 base; junction bases outside the gene matches: 2. The length of the CDR3 is 16 residues. The germline V gene has CDR1 SGHAT and CDR2 FQNNGV. The DNA for the CDR3 is TGTGCCAGCAGCTTAGTCGCGGGAGGGTCCTACAATGAGCAGTTCTTC. It translates to CASSLVAGGSYNEQFF. Full variable domain (outside the CDR3, taken from reference TRBV11-2 and TRBJ2-1): EAGVAQSPRYKIIEKRQSVAFWCNPISGHATLYWYQQILGQGPKLLIQFQNNGVVDDSQLPKDRFSAERLKGVDSTLKIQPAKLEDSAVYLCASSLVAGGSYNEQFFGPGTRLTVL.

This chain uses TRBV7-8 with TRBJ2-7; 10 nucleotides agree with TRBD2. The length of the CDR3 is 14 residues. Germline values: CDR1 SGHVS, CDR2 FQNEAQ. Trimming took 9 bases from V and 2 from J; bases not matched to a gene: 7. The CDR3 sequence: CASGEREGPYEQYF. CDR3 bases: TGTGCCAGTGGGGAGCGGGAGGGCCCCTACGAGCAGTACTTC.

This sequence joins TRBV11-2 and TRBJ1-2, with D perhaps TRBD1 (5 bases). Trimming removed 8 bases at V and 1 base at J, with 20 bases between. The CDR3 has 16 residues. The V gene's germline CDR1 is SGHAT and CDR2 FQNNGV. CDR3 DNA: TGTGCCAGCGGACCGGGACTGACCTCCTTTAACTATGGCTACACCTTC. Translation gives CASGPGLTSFNYGYTF.

The chain couples TRBV19 to TRBJ2-1; TRBD1 matches 9 bases. CDR1 is LNHDA and CDR2 is SQIVND in the germline V gene (reference sequence). The CDR3 spans 14 residues. V gave up 10 bases and J gave up 4 bases; unmatched junction bases: 8. CDR3: CATSMTGGYNEQFF. The CDR3, as DNA: TGTGCCACCAGCATGACAGGGGGTTACAATGAGCAGTTCTTC.

The V gene is TRBV5-8, the J gene TRBJ1-5, with a weak D call TRBD1 (6 bases). CDR1 SGHTS and CDR2 YDEGEE come from the germline V gene. This CDR3 contains 13 residues. V lost 5 bases to trimming and J lost 5 bases, with 11 bases between them. The CDR3 sequence is CASSRQEDQPQHF. The CDR3 DNA reads as TGTGCCAGCAGTAGACAGGAGGATCAGCCCCAGCATTTT.

The chain has TRBV19 and TRBJ2-1; 10 nucleotides line up with TRBD1. The germline CDR1 and CDR2 sequences are LNHDA and SQIVND (reference sequence). The CDR3 runs 15 residues. The trim removed 6 bases at V and 4 bases at J, leaving 6 bases unmatched. The CDR3 DNA follows: TGTGCCAGTAGATACGACAGGGGGCAATACAATGAGCAGTTCTTC. Protein sequence: CASRYDRGQYNEQFF. Using reference TRBV19 and TRBJ2-1 for the parts outside the CDR3, the full variable domain is DGGITQSPKYLFRKEGQNVTLSCEQNLNHDAMYWYRQDPGQGLRLIYYSQIVNDFQKGDIAEGYSVSREKKESFPLTVTSAQKNPTAFYLCASRYDRGQYNEQFFGPGTRLTVL.

The V gene is TRBV2, the J gene TRBJ1-5; D is undetermined. The germline gives CDR1 SNHLY, CDR2 FYNNEI. There are 16 residues in the CDR3. The V end lost 2 bases, the J end lost 1 base, and 12 bases lay between the germline ends. CDR3 sequence: CASSETLSRSNQPQHF. CDR3 DNA: TGTGCCAGCAGTGAAACCCTTAGCCGGAGCAATCAGCCCCAGCATTTT.

V and J are TRBV6-5 and TRBJ2-7, with D unclear. Germline values: CDR1 MNHEY, CDR2 SVGAGI. There are 13 residues in the CDR3. With 6 bases removed from V and 0 bases from J, the gap between germline ends came to 9 bases. CDR3 protein: CASSLSISYEQYF. DNA for the CDR3: TGTGCCAGCAGCTTGAGCATCTCCTACGAGCAGTACTTC.

The chain combines TRBV28 with TRBJ2-7, with 7 bases matching TRBD1. The CDR3 has 17 residues. Trimming removed 10 bases from V and 0 bases from J; junction bases left unmatched: 18. Germline V gene lookup returns CDR1 MDHEN and CDR2 SYDVKM. CDR3 DNA: TGTGCCACCCAATTGGACAGGACCGGGGAAAGCTCCTACGAGCAGTACTTC. It encodes CATQLDRTGESSYEQYF. Full variable domain (missing parts from reference TRBV28 and TRBJ2-7): DVKVTQSSRYLVKRTGEKVFLECVQDMDHENMFWYRQDPGLGLRLIYFSYDVKMKEKGDIPEGYSVSREKKERFSLILESASTNQTSMYLCATQLDRTGESSYEQYFGPGTRLTVT.

The V gene is TRBV25-1, the J gene TRBJ1-2, with D tentatively TRBD1 (5 bases). The CDR3 totals 14 residues. V shed 1 base and J shed 4 bases, with 10 bases lying between them. Looked up from germline, CDR1 is MGHDK and CDR2 is SYGVNS. The CDR3 here is CASSELGQVYGYTF. The DNA for the CDR3 is TGTGCCAGCAGTGAATTGGGGCAGGTCTATGGCTACACCTTC.

The gene calls are TRBV7-3 and TRBJ1-2; TRBD1 matches 8 bases. There are 14 residues in the CDR3. J was trimmed by 7 bases and V by 3 bases; bases with no gene match: 7. Germline loops: CDR1 SGHTA, CDR2 FQGTGA. CDR3 protein: CASSFGQGARGYTF. For the CDR3, the DNA is TGTGCCAGCAGCTTCGGCCAGGGGGCGCGTGGCTACACCTTC.

The J gene is TRBJ2-3, the V gene TRBV5-1; D may be TRBD1 (7 bases). Per the germline V gene, CDR1 is SGHRS and CDR2 is YFSETQ. Trimming cost V 4 bases and J 2 bases, with 26 bases left between them. This CDR3 has 19 amino acids. The CDR3 DNA reads TGCGCCAGCAGCCCGTGGACAGGAGCGGGTCTATCGAACACAGATACGCAGTATTTT. Its protein product is CASSPWTGAGLSNTDTQYF.

V and J are TRBV28 and TRBJ1-1, with a possible D match to TRBD1 (5 bases). The CDR3 runs to 12 residues. CDR1 is MDHEN, CDR2 SYDVKM, per germline. Trimming shortened V by 3 bases and J by 4 bases, and 6 bases separated the two germline ends. The CDR3 nucleotides read TGTGCCAGCAGTTTTGGGGCCACTGAAGCTTTCTTT. It specifies CASSFGATEAFF.

V and J are TRBV19 and TRBJ2-7; 7 bases are a match to TRBD2. The CDR3 sequence is 15 residues long. Per the germline V gene, CDR1 is LNHDA and CDR2 is SQIVND (reference sequence). J gave up 0 bases and V 8 bases, and 10 bases lay outside the gene matches. The CDR3 region is CASSLTSAYSYEQYF. CDR3 nucleotides: TGTGCCAGTTCCCTAACTAGCGCTTACTCCTACGAGCAGTACTTC.

The chain recombines TRBV2 with TRBJ1-4; tentative D call: TRBD1 (5 bases). CDR3 length equals 15 residues. The ends were cut back, 6 bases at V and 8 bases at J, with 19 bases in the middle. CDR1 is SNHLY, CDR2 FYNNEI, per germline. In nucleotides, the CDR3 is TGTGCCAGCAGCGCATTGGGGGGAATTGAAGAAAAACTGTTTTTT. This sequence encodes CASSALGGIEEKLFF.